Below, one T cell receptor beta chain is given with its context. Germline V lookup: CDR1 DFQATT, CDR2 SNEGSKA (reference sequence). The CDR3 extends over 13 amino acids. V was pared by 0 bases and J by 9 bases, with 12 bases between. It was with a sample-barcoded 5' primer and a J-beta primer mix that a second PCR of about 6 to 12 cycles was run. TCRdb re-analysed the 5' RACE reads in MiXCR, keeping a single row per CDR3 protein. The sample contains about 1.1 million distinct CDR3 sequences, more than 30% of which appear only once. The entry originates in a study of blood T cells in healthy people across ages.

This sequence joins TRBV20-1 and TRBJ2-1; weak D call: TRBD1 (6 bases). Sample: blood. The sequence was obtained from a man between 18 and 29 years old in good health. CDR3 coding DNA: TGCAGTGCTAGAGATTCAGGGGCTACTGAGCAGTTCTTC. Translation: CSARDSGATEQFF.